What follows are 29 T cell receptor beta chains derived from one specimen sequenced in a study of cytomegalovirus exposure and HLA in healthy donors. Vbeta (60) and Jbeta (13) primers were used in the PCR. The table came from immunoSEQ multiplex PCR; TCRdb's copy has only in-frame clones and leaves some out. The sample holds some 130,000 clones; roughly four fifths are singletons and the top ten take roughly 8%. The sequenced sample was PBMCs. Every receptor here comes from a woman between 45 and 60 years old in good health and CMV-seropositive.

The chain recombines TRBV2 with TRBJ1-3; possible D gene TRBD1, 6 bases. Germline loops: CDR1 SNHLY, CDR2 FYNNEI. The CDR3 consists of 13 residues. Trimming stripped 4 bases from V and 2 bases from J, with 6 bases between. The CDR3 spells CASSGDTGNTIYF. The CDR3 coding sequence is TGTGCCAGCAGTGGGGACACTGGAAACACCATATATTTT.

The J gene is TRBJ1-2, the V gene TRBV13, with a weak D call TRBD1 (5 bases). Germline values: CDR1 PRHDT, CDR2 FYEKMQ (reference sequence). This CDR3 is 18 amino acids long. With 3 bases removed from V and 4 bases from J, the gap between germline ends came to 24 bases. The CDR3 here is CASSLNLTGVNRAYGYTF. CDR3 in DNA: TGTGCCAGCAGCTTGAATCTTACGGGGGTGAACCGGGCCTATGGCTACACCTTC.

Only one count was recorded for this clone. The chain joins TRBV5-1 to TRBJ1-2; 11 nucleotides match TRBD1. With V trimmed by 6 bases and J by 5 bases, 6 bases remained unmatched. Germline CDR1 and CDR2: SGHRS and YFSETQ. The CDR3 extends over 14 amino acids. The CDR3 sequence is CASNVGQGAYGYTF. CDR3 in DNA: TGCGCCAGCAACGTTGGACAGGGGGCATATGGCTACACCTTC.

This chain's CDR3 is CASSQDSGQGYGYTF. The CDR3 region has the DNA TGCGCCAGCAGCCAAGATTCGGGACAAGGCTATGGCTACACCTTC. The chain couples TRBV4-3 to TRBJ1-2; D is perhaps TRBD1 (6 bases). Germline V CDR1 and CDR2: LGHNA, YSLEER. The CDR3 runs 15 residues. The V and J ends lost 0 bases and 4 bases respectively, with 12 bases between them.

As DNA, the CDR3 is TGTGCCAGCAGCTTCCTGGGAAACACCATATATTTT. Translating gives CASSFLGNTIYF. This chain uses TRBV7-2 with TRBJ1-3; D not resolved. Germline V gene lookup returns CDR1 SGHTA and CDR2 FQGNSA. CDR3 length: 12 amino acids. V lost 3 bases and J lost 4, with 4 bases in between.

The V gene is TRBV5-1, the J gene TRBJ2-7; maybe TRBD1 (5 bases). The germline V gene encodes CDR1 SGHRS and CDR2 YFSETQ. V was clipped by 3 bases and J by 4 bases, with 8 bases between them. CDR3 size: 12 residues. The CDR3 region has the DNA TGCGCCAGCAGCTCCGCAGGGTACGAGCAGTACTTC. This translates into CASSSAGYEQYF.

The rearrangement uses TRBV9 and TRBJ2-2; TRBD2 agrees at 9 bases. The germline V gene encodes CDR1 SGDLS and CDR2 YYNGEE. This CDR3 has 16 amino acids. V trimming: 3 bases; J trimming: 2 bases; junction bases outside the gene matches: 5. CDR3 protein: CASSERGDLNTGELFF. The CDR3 DNA reads as TGTGCCAGCAGCGAGCGGGGGGACCTAAACACCGGGGAGCTGTTTTTT.

V gene TRBV5-1 combines with J gene TRBJ2-6; D not certain. The CDR3 extends over 16 amino acids. V was pared by 1 base and J by 0 bases, with 8 bases between. CDR1 is SGHRS and CDR2 is YFSETQ in the germline V gene. CDR3 in amino acids: CASSLLPNSGANVLTF. In nucleotides, the CDR3 is TGCGCCAGCAGCTTGCTACCGAACTCTGGGGCCAACGTCCTGACTTTC.

V usage is TRBV30 and J usage is TRBJ2-3; tentatively, D is TRBD2 (6 bases). The length of the CDR3 is 12 residues. From germline, CDR1 is GTSNPN and CDR2 SVGIG (reference sequence). The V gene lost 2 bases and the J gene lost 13 bases, with 16 bases spanning the gap. Written as DNA, the CDR3 is TGTGCCTGGAGTCCGGGGGACCTGCTGGAGTATTTT. Translating gives CAWSPGDLLEYF.

The chain combines TRBV30 with TRBJ1-2; 9 bases map to TRBD1. Germline trimming cut 5 bases from V and 4 bases from J; bases unmatched to any gene: 5. This CDR3 has 13 residues. Germline V CDR1 and CDR2: GTSNPN, SVGIG (reference sequence). CDR3 residues: CAWGRDRAYGYTF. Written as DNA, the CDR3 is TGTGCCTGGGGCCGGGACAGGGCCTATGGCTACACCTTC.

The chain employs TRBV6-1 and TRBJ1-6; D is perhaps TRBD1 (5 bases). CDR1 and CDR2 from the germline V gene are MNHNS and SASEGT. V lost 0 bases, J lost 9 bases, and 18 bases lay in between. This CDR3 has 17 amino acids. CDR3 region: CASSEAVMGGIGSPLHF. The DNA for the CDR3 is TGTGCCAGCAGTGAAGCGGTTATGGGGGGAATCGGTTCACCCCTCCACTTT.

The V call is TRBV7-2, the J call TRBJ1-4; 7 bases line up with TRBD1. V was pared by 0 bases and J by 7 bases, with 5 bases of the junction left unmatched. The CDR3 length is 15 residues. Germline loops: CDR1 SGHTA, CDR2 FQGNSA. CDR3 coding DNA: TGTGCCAGCAGCTTAGCGGGACAGACAATTGAAAAACTGTTTTTT. Translating gives CASSLAGQTIEKLFF.

The chain couples TRBV19 to TRBJ2-7; D is perhaps TRBD2 (6 bases). Between the trimmed V and J ends, which lost 0 bases and 6 bases, there was a span of 12 bases. Germline-derived CDR1 and CDR2 are LNHDA and SQIVND (reference sequence). The CDR3 is 14 residues long. The CDR3 here is CASSIEASATEQYF. The CDR3, as DNA: TGTGCCAGTAGTATAGAGGCTAGCGCGACCGAGCAGTACTTC.

CDR3 region: CASRTGSAKLFF. The CDR3 DNA is TGTGCCAGCAGAACAGGGTCGGCCAAACTGTTTTTT. This chain joins TRBV28 and TRBJ1-4, with TRBD1 as a possible D gene (6 bases). CDR1 and CDR2 from the germline V gene are MDHEN and SYDVKM. The CDR3 is made up of 12 amino acids. The V end was cut by 6 bases, the J end by 11 bases, with 13 bases between.

The chain uses TRBV11-2 and TRBJ2-1, with D tentatively TRBD2 (6 bases). Trimming stripped 3 bases from V and 4 bases from J, with 16 bases between. The CDR3 totals 16 residues. Germline CDR1 and CDR2: SGHAT and FQNNGV. The chain's CDR3 is CASSFTRGLPYNEQFF. The CDR3 region has the DNA TGTGCCAGCAGCTTCACTAGGGGACTTCCATACAATGAGCAGTTCTTC.

V gene TRBV5-1 combines with J gene TRBJ2-5; 8 bases line up with TRBD2. CDR1 and CDR2 from the germline V gene are SGHRS and YFSETQ. J gave up 4 bases and V 0 bases, and 14 bases lay outside the gene matches. The CDR3 covers 18 residues. As DNA, the CDR3 is TGCGCCAGCAGCTTGGCCGTGGTAGCGGGACGGCCGGGAGAGACCCAGTACTTC. It yields the protein CASSLAVVAGRPGETQYF. The full variable domain, with the rest looked up from reference TRBV5-1 and TRBJ2-5, is KAGVTQTPRYLIKTRGQQVTLSCSPISGHRSVSWYQQTPGQGLQFLFEYFSETQRNKGNFPGRFSGRQFSNSRSEMNVSTLELGDSALYLCASSLAVVAGRPGETQYFGPGTRLLVL.

A word on this clone: Compared with germline, one end of the junction differs, possibly owing to a read error. The chain joins TRBV7-7 to TRBJ2-5; maybe TRBD2 (6 bases). This CDR3 region has 14 residues. The V gene's germline CDR1 is SSHAT and CDR2 FNYEAQ (reference sequence). Here the CDR3 reads CASSPGTAEETQYF. The CDR3 region has the DNA TGTGCTAGCAGCCCCGGGACTGCAGAAGAGACCCAGTACTTC.

The sample holds a few counts of this clone. The chain links TRBV5-1 to TRBJ1-1; a possible D gene is TRBD1 (6 bases). Trimming took off 4 bases at V and 3 bases at J, with 13 bases between the two ends. Per germline, CDR1 SGHRS and CDR2 YFSETQ. The length of the CDR3 is 14 residues. In nucleotides, the CDR3 is TGCGCCAGCAGCATACAGGGAGGGGACACTGAAGCTTTCTTT. As protein: CASSIQGGDTEAFF.

The chain recombines TRBV5-1 with TRBJ2-1, with 14 bases lining up with TRBD2. J was trimmed by 0 bases and V by 4 bases; bases with no gene match: 3. The CDR3 sequence is 17 residues long. CDR1 SGHRS and CDR2 YFSETQ come from the germline V gene. The CDR3 loop is CASSQTSGRGSYNEQFF. Here the CDR3 DNA reads TGCGCCAGCAGCCAGACTAGCGGGAGGGGCTCCTACAATGAGCAGTTCTTC.

This CDR3 is CASSGLTGPEYGYTF. The CDR3 DNA sequence: TGTGCCAGCAGTGGCCTCACAGGGCCCGAATATGGCTACACCTTC. This rearrangement joins TRBV28 to TRBJ1-2, with TRBD1 as a possible D gene (6 bases). Germline loops: CDR1 MDHEN, CDR2 SYDVKM. This CDR3 comprises 15 residues. V was shortened by 5 bases and J by 5 bases, with 18 bases between the two germline ends.

In DNA form, the CDR3 reads TGCAGCGTTGTTGTGGGGCCTGGGAACACTGAAGCTTTCTTT. Translated, it gives CSVVVGPGNTEAFF. The chain joins TRBV29-1 to TRBJ1-1; D might be TRBD1 (5 bases). The V gene lost 4 bases and the J gene lost 1 base, with 13 bases spanning the gap. CDR3 length equals 14 residues. Germline CDR1 is SQVTM and CDR2 is ANQGSEA. Full variable domain (missing parts from reference TRBV29-1 and TRBJ1-1): SAVISQKPSRDICQRGTSLTIQCQVDSQVTMMFWYRQQPGQSLTLIATANQGSEATYESGFVIDKFPISRPNLTFSTLTVSNMSPEDSSIYLCSVVVGPGNTEAFFGQGTRLTVV.

V gene TRBV15 combines with J gene TRBJ2-3, with TRBD2 as a possible D gene (6 bases). CDR3 length: 13 amino acids. V was cut by 8 bases and J by 9 bases, with 18 bases left in between. Germline lookup yields CDR1 LNHNV and CDR2 YYDKDF (reference sequence). The CDR3 nucleotides are TGTGCCACCGGGACTTCGGCGGTTGGAACGCAGTATTTT. Its translation: CATGTSAVGTQYF. Variable domain in full (rest from reference TRBV15 and TRBJ2-3): DAMVIQNPRYQVTQFGKPVTLSCSQTLNHNVMYWYQQKSSQAPKLLFHYYDKDFNNEADTPDNFQSRRPNTSFCFLDIRSPGLGDTAMYLCATGTSAVGTQYFGPGTRLTVL.

The rearrangement joins TRBV11-2 to TRBJ1-1; 7 nucleotides match TRBD1. The J segment lost 2 bases and the V segment lost 5 bases, leaving 11 bases of the junction unmatched. This CDR3 is 16 amino acids long. The germline V gene encodes CDR1 SGHAT and CDR2 FQNNGV. The CDR3 nucleotides are TGTGCCAGCAGCCTAACAAGACAGGGCGGCAACACTGAAGCTTTCTTT. The encoded protein is CASSLTRQGGNTEAFF.

This chain joins TRBV10-3 and TRBJ1-1; no reliable D call. The germline V gene encodes CDR1 ENHRY and CDR2 SYGVKD. V lost 4 bases and J lost 1, with 19 bases in between. There are 17 residues in the CDR3. For the CDR3, the DNA is TGTGCCATCAGTGCTGTTGAGGGATTATGGGGGAACACTGAAGCTTTCTTT. Translation: CAISAVEGLWGNTEAFF.

V usage is TRBV7-3 and J usage is TRBJ2-1, with 9 bases lining up with TRBD1. With 5 bases clipped from V and 5 bases from J, the junction kept 13 bases outside the gene matches. CDR1 is SGHTA and CDR2 is FQGTGA in the germline V gene. This CDR3 comprises 17 residues. Here the CDR3 DNA reads TGTGCCAGCAGCCCCACAGGGGGCCGCTCCTTGAACAATGAGCAGTTCTTC. This translates into CASSPTGGRSLNNEQFF.

This chain uses TRBV5-1 with TRBJ2-5; 7 bases fit TRBD2. V lost 3 bases to trimming and J lost 5 bases; unmatched junction nucleotides: 7. Germline CDR1 reads SGHRS; CDR2 reads YFSETQ. The CDR3 has 14 amino acids. This CDR3 is CASSSYTSEETQYF. DNA for the CDR3: TGCGCCAGCAGCTCCTATACTAGCGAGGAGACCCAGTACTTC. The variable domain in full, completed from reference TRBV5-1 and TRBJ2-5, reads KAGVTQTPRYLIKTRGQQVTLSCSPISGHRSVSWYQQTPGQGLQFLFEYFSETQRNKGNFPGRFSGRQFSNSRSEMNVSTLELGDSALYLCASSSYTSEETQYFGPGTRLLVL.

This sequence joins TRBV27 and TRBJ2-7; the D is unclear. Germline V lookup: CDR1 MNHEY, CDR2 SMNVEV (reference sequence). The CDR3 runs to 15 residues. Trimming shortened V by 3 bases and J by 4 bases, and 16 bases separated the two germline ends. CDR3 protein: CASSLGFPSIYEQYF. The CDR3 nucleotides read TGTGCCAGCAGTTTGGGCTTCCCCTCCATATACGAGCAGTACTTC.

This clone was observed a few times. This chain joins TRBV30 and TRBJ2-6; D not certain. The CDR3 totals 13 residues. Trimming removed 2 bases from V and 4 bases from J, with 6 bases in between. Germline-derived CDR1 and CDR2 are GTSNPN and SVGIG (reference sequence). CDR3 DNA: TGTGCCTGGAGTCTCACAGGGGCCAACGTCCTGACTTTC. Protein product: CAWSLTGANVLTF.

This sequence joins TRBV7-6 and TRBJ1-2; tentative D call: TRBD1 (6 bases). This CDR3 is 19 amino acids long. Trimming removed 2 bases at V and 3 bases at J, with 25 bases between. CDR1 is SGHVS and CDR2 is FNYEAQ in the germline V gene. The CDR3 nucleotides are TGTGCCAGCAGCTTAATGCCCACTATACAGGGAAGGAGGTACTATGGCTACACCTTC. It is translated as CASSLMPTIQGRRYYGYTF.